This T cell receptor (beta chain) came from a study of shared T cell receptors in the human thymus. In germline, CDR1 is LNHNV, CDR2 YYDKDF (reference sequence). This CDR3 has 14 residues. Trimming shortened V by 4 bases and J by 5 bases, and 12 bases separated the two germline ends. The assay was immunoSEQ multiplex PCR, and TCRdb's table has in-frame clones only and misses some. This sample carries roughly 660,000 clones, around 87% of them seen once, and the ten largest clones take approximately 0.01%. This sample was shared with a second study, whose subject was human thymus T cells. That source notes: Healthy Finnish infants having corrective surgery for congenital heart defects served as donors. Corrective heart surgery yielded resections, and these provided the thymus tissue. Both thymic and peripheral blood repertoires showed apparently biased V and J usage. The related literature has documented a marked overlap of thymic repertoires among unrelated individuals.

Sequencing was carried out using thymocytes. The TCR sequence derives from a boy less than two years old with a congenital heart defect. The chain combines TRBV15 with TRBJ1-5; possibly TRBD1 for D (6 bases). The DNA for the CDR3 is TGTGCCACCAGCAAAGGGGGACGGGATCAGCCCCAGCATTTT. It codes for CATSKGGRDQPQHF.